The rows below give T cell receptor beta chains drawn from one sample of a study of CD8 T cells in ankylosing spondylitis. MiXCR, run by TCRdb on the 5' RACE reads, gives a single entry per CDR3 protein. This sample has 400,000 or so distinct CDR3 sequences, with 25% to 30% found just once. The sequenced sample was blood, either unsorted or a sorted T cell fraction (not recorded which). The receptors originated from a male donor with ankylosing spondylitis. Both conserved end residues are part of each CDR3. Fields, in order: V gene, D gene, J gene, clone size, CDR3 DNA, CDR3 protein. D genes are given only for firm matches. Size is stated for part of the rows, as once, few or many counts, or as a class when the clone is expanded.

TRBV5-5,NA,TRBJ2-1,many,TGTGCCAGCAGCTTGTTATTAGCTGAGGTCAATGAGCAGTTCTTC,CASSLLLAEVNEQFF
TRBV29-1,NA,TRBJ2-6,few,TGCAGCGTTAGCGGGACACCTGGGGCCAACGTCCTGACTTTC,CSVSGTPGANVLTF
TRBV20-1,NA,TRBJ1-4,NA,TGCAGTGCCATAGGTAGGATCTCAGGCCGCCATGAAAAACTGTTTTTT,CSAIGRISGRHEKLFF
TRBV20-1,NA,TRBJ1-6,NA,TGCAGTGCCCCCCCATCGAATAATTCACCCCTCCACTTT,CSAPPSNNSPLHF
TRBV7-9,NA,TRBJ2-7,many,TGTGCCAGCAGCCGAGGGCAGGGACACGAGCAGTACTTC,CASSRGQGHEQYF
TRBV29-1,NA,TRBJ2-5,NA,TGCAGCGCGGGGATATCCCAAGAGACCCAGTACTTC,CSAGISQETQYF
TRBV15,NA,TRBJ2-2,NA,TGTGCCATCCAGTACGACGTCGCCACCGGGGAGCTGTTTTTT,CAIQYDVATGELFF
TRBV11-1,TRBD1,TRBJ2-1,NA,TGTGCCAGCACCCTAGACAGGGGAACGAGGTTCTTC,CASTLDRGTRFF
TRBV12-3/TRBV12-4,NA,TRBJ2-3,NA,TGTGCCAGCACCCTAAGGGACCGCGGAAGAGATACGCAGTATTTT,CASTLRDRGRDTQYF
TRBV27,NA,TRBJ1-1,NA,TGTGCCAGCAGTTTATCGAAGGGACGGGGGGGAGCTTTCTTT,CASSLSKGRGGAFF
TRBV5-6,NA,TRBJ2-3,NA,TGTGCCAGCAGCTTGGGGAGGGGGCTGTCGTTGACAGATACGCAGTATTTT,CASSLGRGLSLTDTQYF
TRBV20-1,TRBD2,TRBJ2-1,many,TGCAGTGCTAGAGATCTCCGGACTAGCGGGGAAAAGACGCACTACAATGAGCAGTTCTTC,CSARDLRTSGEKTHYNEQFF
TRBV6-1,TRBD2,TRBJ2-1,few,TGTGCCAGCGGGCTAGCGGGTTTGGGGAGCTCCTACAATGAGCAGTTCTTC,CASGLAGLGSSYNEQFF
TRBV11-2,TRBD1,TRBJ1-4,few,TGTGCCAGCAGCTTCAGGGGGCAAGGTGAAAAACTGTTTTTT,CASSFRGQGEKLFF
TRBV20-1,TRBD1,TRBJ1-5,NA,TGCAGTGCTAGCATAGGACAGGGGTTGTATAGCAATCAGCCCCAGCATTTT,CSASIGQGLYSNQPQHF
TRBV5-5,NA,TRBJ2-4,NA,TGTGCCAGCAGCTTGGACAGGTCACAGCTTCAGTACTTC,CASSLDRSQLQYF
TRBV20-1,TRBD2,TRBJ2-1,few,TGCAGTGCTAGAGATTTGTTGCTAGCGGGCTACAATGAGCAGTTCTTC,CSARDLLLAGYNEQFF
TRBV24-1,NA,TRBJ2-3,once,TGTGCCACCAGCTTTACGGGGGGCCCAGATACGCAGTATTTT,CATSFTGGPDTQYF
TRBV30,NA,TRBJ2-5,few,TGTGCCTGGAGCGTCCACCAAGAGACCCAGTACTTC,CAWSVHQETQYF
TRBV19,NA,TRBJ1-1,few,TGTGCCAGTATGTTCACAGGGTCGACGAACACTGAAGCTTTCTTT,CASMFTGSTNTEAFF
TRBV12-3/TRBV12-4,TRBD1,TRBJ1-4,NA,TGTGCCAGCACGAAGACAGGGGGTGAAAAACTGTTTTTT,CASTKTGGEKLFF
TRBV5-1,TRBD1,TRBJ2-4,NA,TGCGCCAGCAGCCGGGACAGAAACATTCAGTACTTC,CASSRDRNIQYF
TRBV7-9,TRBD1,TRBJ1-5,NA,TGTGCCAGCAGCTTAGCCGGAGGGGACAGGAGCAATCAGCCCCAGCATTTT,CASSLAGGDRSNQPQHF
TRBV29-1,NA,TRBJ2-5,NA,TGCAGCGTTGATAGTGGGATTGGTGACGAGACCCAGTACTTC,CSVDSGIGDETQYF
TRBV3-1,NA,TRBJ1-4,NA,TGTGCCAGCAGCCAAGTTCGGGGAAGGGAAAAACTGTTTTTT,CASSQVRGREKLFF
TRBV29-1,TRBD1,TRBJ1-1,NA,TGCAGCTCAAAAACAGGGGGCAACACTGAAGCTTTCTTT,CSSKTGGNTEAFF
TRBV29-1,TRBD1,TRBJ2-5,few,TGCAGCGTAGACTCCGGGACAGGGGCAGAGACCCAGTACTTC,CSVDSGTGAETQYF
TRBV12-3/TRBV12-4,NA,TRBJ1-5,many,TGTGCCAGCAGCTCGACAGGCTATAGCAATCAGCCCCAGCATTTT,CASSSTGYSNQPQHF
TRBV7-2,TRBD2,TRBJ2-1,NA,TGTGCCAGCAGCCCTAGCGGCGTCTCCTACAATGAGCAGTTCTTC,CASSPSGVSYNEQFF
TRBV5-1,NA,TRBJ1-1,few,TGCGCCAGCAGCTTGGTTCAGGAAAAGAACACTGAAGCTTTCTTT,CASSLVQEKNTEAFF
TRBV24-1,NA,TRBJ1-2,NA,TGTGCCACCAGTGACGAGGGATATGGCTACACCTTC,CATSDEGYGYTF
TRBV20-1,NA,TRBJ1-1,few,TGCAGTGCTTCGGACTTGAACACTGAAGCTTTCTTT,CSASDLNTEAFF
TRBV30,NA,TRBJ2-3,once,TGTGCCTGGATGCATGGGGCCAAAGGAGATACGCAGTATTTT,CAWMHGAKGDTQYF
TRBV20-1,TRBD2,TRBJ2-3,few,TGCAGTGCTGACAGACTAGCGGGAGGAGATACGCAGTATTTT,CSADRLAGGDTQYF
TRBV29-1,TRBD1,TRBJ1-2,few,TGCAGCGTTGAACCTGGGCCGGGACAGGGGGCTTATGGCTACACCTTC,CSVEPGPGQGAYGYTF
TRBV5-1,TRBD1,TRBJ1-6,NA,TGCGCCAGCAGCTTGGCGGGACAGGGGCGTTCACCCCTCCACTTT,CASSLAGQGRSPLHF
TRBV5-1,TRBD1,TRBJ1-1,many,TGCGCCAGCAGCACCACAGGGGAGAACACTGAAGCTTTCTTT,CASSTTGENTEAFF
TRBV12-5,TRBD2,TRBJ2-1,NA,TGTGCTAGTGGTTTGGTCCCCAGCGGGGGACTGTACAATGAGCAGTTCTTC,CASGLVPSGGLYNEQFF
TRBV6-1,NA,TRBJ2-7,few,TGTGCCAGCAGTGGATGGATACAGGGTCCCTCCTACGAGCAGTACTTC,CASSGWIQGPSYEQYF
TRBV11-2,NA,TRBJ2-3,few,TGTGCCAGCAGCCTAACTGGAATGATGAGCACAGATACGCAGTATTTT,CASSLTGMMSTDTQYF
TRBV7-7,NA,TRBJ2-1,NA,TGTGCCAGCAGCCTAGGGGTAAACTCCTACAATGAGCAGTTCTTC,CASSLGVNSYNEQFF
TRBV6-2/TRBV6-3,NA,TRBJ1-5,few,TGTGCCAGCAGTTACTCCGACATAGCTCAGCATTTT,CASSYSDIAQHF
TRBV20-1,NA,TRBJ2-2,few,TGCAGTGCTGTTGAAGCTGGGGACGTCTACACCGGGGAGCTGTTTTTT,CSAVEAGDVYTGELFF
TRBV5-5,NA,TRBJ1-2,NA,TGTGCCAGCAGCTCCCTTATGGGGGTAGGCTATGGCTACACCTTC,CASSSLMGVGYGYTF
TRBV20-1,TRBD1,TRBJ1-1,many,TGCAGTGCCCCGGACAGGGGGCGAGGGACTGAAGCTTTCTTT,CSAPDRGRGTEAFF
TRBV7-8,TRBD2,TRBJ2-2,few,TGTGCCAGCAGACCAGGACTAGCGGGAACCGGGGAGCTGTTTTTT,CASRPGLAGTGELFF
TRBV5-1,TRBD1,TRBJ1-2,NA,TGCGCCAGCACCCTCGACAGGGGTTACTATGGCTACACCTTC,CASTLDRGYYGYTF
TRBV9,NA,TRBJ2-1,NA,TGTGCCAGCAGCCCGGGACGGAGTACAATCAATGAGCAGTTCTTC,CASSPGRSTINEQFF
TRBV11-2,NA,TRBJ2-1,few,TGTGCCAGCAGCCTCTCCTCTACCTACAATGAGCAGTTCTTC,CASSLSSTYNEQFF
TRBV20-1,NA,TRBJ2-5,NA,TGCAGTGCCGGATTACCAGGGAAAGAGACCCAGTACTTT,CSAGLPGKETQYF
TRBV10-3,NA,TRBJ1-1,NA,TGTGCCATCAGTGGTTCGACTCTGAACTCTGAAGCTTTCTTT,CAISGSTLNSEAFF
TRBV3-1,NA,TRBJ2-7,few,TGTGCCAGCAGCCCATCTGCACCCTACGAGCAGTACTTC,CASSPSAPYEQYF
TRBV5-1,NA,TRBJ2-1,few,TGCGCCAGCAGCTTGACGACCGGCTCTTACAATGAGCAGTTCTTC,CASSLTTGSYNEQFF